This TCR beta chain was identified during a study of a mutant IDH1 vaccine in newly diagnosed glioma listed by TCRdb under 2021. For the study in its entirety: Patients received eight vaccinations in weeks 1, 3, 5, 7, 11, 15, 19 and 23, corresponding to visits V03 through V10. Before enrollment, patients had received standard therapy of radiotherapy alone, temozolomide alone, or radiochemotherapy with temozolomide; most received the combination. For exploratory analyses, approximately 23 treated patients had longitudinal TCRB deep sequencing done wherever samples were available. Vaccination started 4-6 weeks after radiotherapy alone, or was given together with temozolomide cycles in the groups whose treatment included chemotherapy. Of the approximately 29 treated patients, approximately 62% were male and about 40% were female, and a mean age of approximately 40 years was recorded. Peripheral blood was drawn at six visits: V03 (baseline), V05, V07, V10, V12 and V13. Findings and caveats that apply to the study as a whole: Selection of PBMC samples for TCRB deep sequencing was based on availability. It was noted by the authors that analyses of patient blood samples could not be reproduced owing to sample limitations. No apparent relationship was observed between pseudoprogression and alterations in the top peripheral T cell clonotypes detected by TCRB sequencing. Immune responses induced by the vaccine were seen in about 93% of patients across multiple MHC alleles.

Libraries were prepared through the immunoSEQ multiplex PCR assay. Following the manufacturer's protocol, the hsTCRB Kit was used to amplify rearranged TCR beta chain sequences. TCRB libraries were sequenced on an Illumina MiSeq. As for the authors' bioinformatics: The proprietary platform of the kit vendor was used for demultiplexing, trimming and gene mapping. TCRdb took this table from immuneACCESS and kept in-frame rearrangements with V and J called. Such tables lack part of the clones; where checked against another copy, unresolved V genes explain under half of the gap, and the rest is unexplained. V and J calls and clone size come straight from that table; D and trimming were deduced from the DNA. The sample table holds 58,000 or so clones, of which over 70% were seen once. More than 1.1% of the sample lies in the top ten. The CDR3 contains 11 residues, cysteine and phenylalanine counted. The CDR3 DNA has 33 bases and is translated from base 1. In the germline V gene (reference sequence), CDR1 corresponds to SGHNT and CDR2 to YYREEE. V loses 3 bases of germline sequence and J loses 8 bases, and the interval between the two ends is 7 bases.

The meaning of the sample's time point label: week 23, last vaccination. Every vaccine dose consisted of 300 ug of a 20-mer mutant IDH1 peptide in Montanide, administered subcutaneously together with topical imiquimod. Newly diagnosed WHO grade 3 or 4 IDH1-mutant astrocytomas showing loss of nuclear ATRX were present in the donors. The samples were drawn from NOA16, a multicentre, single-arm, open-label phase I trial in Germany that tested a mutant IDH1 peptide vaccine in humans for the first time. Genomic DNA for TCRB sequencing was extracted from EDTA blood using the DNeasy Blood and Tissue Kit. In regard to this clone: Its binding antigen is unknown. One base away there is no much larger clone; base qualities are not given.

The receptor chain draws on TRBV5-4 and TRBJ2-3, with the identity of the D gene unclear. This receptor was obtained from a man aged 40-50 years with glioma. The material was PBMCs, obtained from a glioma patient whose treatment included an IDH1 peptide vaccine. The CDR3 region has the sequence CASSSQTTQYF. The nucleotides are TGTGCCAGCAGCTCGCAGACTACGCAGTATTTT.